Below, one T cell receptor beta chain is given with its context. Which antigen it targets is not known. It has no much larger one-base neighbor in the sample; base qualities were not kept. Reads for this sample came from an Illumina HiSeq 2500. Quantitative 5'-RACE with molecular barcodes was used to prepare TCR beta libraries. Regarding the original processing steps: To identify disease-linked TCR variants, a new computational method was used, one built on a probabilistic model of VDJ rearrangement. TCRdb took the public reads, trimmed them with fastp at Q25, ran MiXCR for clone calling and kept in-frame beta chains. Every entry covers one CDR3 protein and lists the most common genes and DNA from its rows. TCRdb, not the authors, supplied the V and J calls. The sample table lists around 450,000 distinct CDR3 sequences, 25% to 30% of them with a count of one. The ten largest clonotypes hold roughly 1% of the sample.

The data derive from a study of CD8 T cells in ankylosing spondylitis (dated by TCRdb to the late 2010s). Background on the whole study: The study set out to find disease-linked TCR variants by profiling T cell receptor beta repertoires in ankylosing spondylitis patients and healthy donors. Peripheral blood was sampled, and synovial fluid was also collected from ankylosing spondylitis patients. The full study cohort was made up of 25 to 30 ankylosing spondylitis patients and fewer than 120 healthy donors.

The CDR3 runs 14 amino acids, cysteine and phenylalanine included. CDR3 DNA is the only sequence kept; it has 42 bases, read in frame from the first base. Ends trimmed: V by 6 bases, J by 2 bases; bases unmatched to a gene: 4. The germline V gene encodes CDR1 SGHTA and CDR2 FQGNSA. Findings and caveats that apply to the study as a whole: According to the report, matched synovial fluid samples from ankylosing spondylitis patients were significantly enriched for the disease-linked clones. Some TCR beta motif variants had previously been reported in synovial fluid and blood of reactive arthritis patients, which suggested common disease-initiation mechanisms. Blood from ankylosing spondylitis patients appeared to be characterized by a TCR beta motif made up of several highly homologous amino acid variants. In peripheral blood, the disease-linked clones were found at relatively low frequencies and had a CD8+ phenotype.

This receptor was obtained from a male donor with ankylosing spondylitis. The V and J genes are TRBV7-2 and TRBJ2-3; 8 middle bases align to TRBD2. Sequences were obtained from blood, either unsorted or a sorted T cell fraction (not recorded which). The DNA reads TGTGCCAGCAGGATAGCGGGAAACACAGATACGCAGTATTTT. This sequence encodes CASRIAGNTDTQYF.